The sequence of this TCR beta chain was determined in a study of a mutant IDH1 vaccine in newly diagnosed glioma. CDR3 length equals 15 residues. Per germline, CDR1 SGHNT and CDR2 YYREEE (reference sequence). The germline V and J ends were trimmed by 0 bases and 4 bases, with 8 bases remaining between them. Specified time point: week 35, safety follow-up. Vaccine doses each comprised 300 ug of mutant IDH1 20-mer peptide, with topical imiquimod. Profiled with immunoSEQ multiplex PCR; TCRdb holds only in-frame clones, not every one. The profile covers approximately 50,000 clones, with roughly four fifths appearing a single time and 12% taken by the ten largest. Details on this clone: Its antigen is not known.

The V and J genes are TRBV5-4 and TRBJ2-6; no reliable D call. The material was PBMCs, obtained from a glioma patient whose treatment included an IDH1 peptide vaccine. The clonotype was recovered from a man aged 35 to 55 with glioma. CDR3 region: CASSLALRGANVLTF. The CDR3 coding sequence is TGTGCCAGCAGCTTGGCGCTGAGGGGGGCCAACGTCCTGACTTTC.